A single sample is the source of the 2 T cell receptor beta chains below, sequenced in a study of identical twins. TCRdb fed the 5' RACE reads into MiXCR, producing one record per CDR3 protein. The table records some 1,700,000 distinct CDR3 sequences, roughly a third of them present only once. Specimen: cord blood. These receptors all come from a newborn girl in good health.

This chain connects TRBV28 to TRBJ2-2; D call uncertain. The CDR3 has 15 amino acids. CDR1 is MDHEN, CDR2 SYDVKM, per germline. Between the trimmed V and J ends, which lost 5 bases and 3 bases, there was a span of 13 bases. CDR3 nucleotides: TGTGCCAGCAGTCTGGACCTGGAGTACACCGGGGAGCTGTTTTTT. Amino acids: CASSLDLEYTGELFF.

The chain employs TRBV6-1 and TRBJ1-5; TRBD1 aligns across 12 bases. CDR3 size: 16 residues. J lost 3 bases, V lost 4 bases, and 4 bases had no gene match. The V gene's germline CDR1 is MNHNS and CDR2 SASEGT. The DNA for the CDR3 is TGTGCCAGCAGTGTAGGGACAGGGGGCGTCAATCAGCCCCAGCATTTT. Amino acid sequence: CASSVGTGGVNQPQHF.